The entry below describes one TCR beta chain. This sample was taken from a study of cytomegalovirus exposure and HLA in healthy donors. The V gene's germline CDR1 is SGHTA and CDR2 FQGNSA. The CDR3 runs 15 residues. The V gene lost 6 bases and the J gene lost 2 bases, with 16 bases spanning the gap. PCR was performed using 60 Vbeta and 13 Jbeta primers. Clones were sequenced by immunoSEQ multiplex PCR, and TCRdb holds only the in-frame ones, with some missing. The data hold more than 110,000 clones, with around three quarters observed a single time. The genes are TRBV7-2 and TRBJ1-1; D not certain. The TCR was taken from a man aged 18 to 29 in good health and CMV-seronegative. Sequenced sample: PBMCs. In DNA, the CDR3 is TGTGCCAGCAGACCGGGATCTTACCCTAACACTGAAGCTTTCTTT. It specifies CASRPGSYPNTEAFF.